This is a list of T cell receptor beta chains from one sample in a study of blood T cell repertoires in COVID-19. Generated by immunoSEQ multiplex PCR, the TCRdb table keeps only in-frame clones and is missing some. The repertoire consists of about 320,000 clones, with over 80% occurring once and the leading ten covering under 6%. Sample: PBMCs or T cells enriched from blood (not recorded which). The receptor set was obtained from a man aged 25 to 40 who had recovered from COVID-19. Both conserved end residues are part of each CDR3. The D gene is left open where the match is weak. Rows may omit the clone size; those that give it use once, few, many or a size class.

clone_size	v_call	d_call	j_call	cdr3_length	cdr3_aa	cdr3_nt
-	TRBV5-1	-	TRBJ1-1	14	CASSLARDTTEAFF	TGCGCCAGCAGCTTGGCACGGGATACCACTGAAGCTTTCTTT
few	TRBV29-1	-	TRBJ1-1	12	CSAWGGQGEAFF	TGCAGCGCCTGGGGGGGACAAGGTGAAGCTTTCTTT
-	TRBV11-3	-	TRBJ2-3	12	CASSPNTDTQYF	TGTGCCAGCAGCCCAAACACAGATACGCAGTATTTT
few	TRBV18	TRBD1	TRBJ2-2	16	CASSPGQGPETGELFF	TGTGCCAGCTCACCGGGACAGGGGCCCGAAACCGGGGAGCTGTTTTTT
-	TRBV5-6	-	TRBJ1-1	13	CASSWAGDTEAFF	TGTGCCAGCAGCTGGGCAGGCGACACTGAAGCTTTCTTT
-	TRBV5-1	-	TRBJ1-6	13	CASSLSDTGPLHF	TGCGCCAGCAGCTTGTCGGACACGGGACCCCTCCACTTT
few	TRBV28	-	TRBJ1-3	15	CASSPDSFTGNTIYF	TGTGCCAGCAGTCCGGACAGTTTTACTGGAAACACCATATATTTT
few	TRBV6-5	-	TRBJ1-1	12	CASRGGDRGAFF	TGTGCCTCAAGGGGGGGCGATCGCGGAGCTTTCTTT
once	TRBV7-9	TRBD1	TRBJ1-3	16	CASSSVKQGFGNTIYF	TGTGCCAGCAGCTCCGTTAAACAGGGGTTCGGAAACACCATATATTTT
-	TRBV4-1	TRBD2	TRBJ2-1	19	CASSQYISSGTSVANEQFF	TGCGCCAGCAGCCAATACATAAGCTCCGGGACTAGCGTCGCCAATGAGCAGTTCTTC
once	TRBV7-9	-	TRBJ2-1	16	CASRHRVVGSYNEQFF	TGTGCCAGCAGGCACAGGGTTGTGGGCTCCTACAATGAGCAGTTCTTC
-	TRBV28	TRBD2	TRBJ2-5	14	CASRRGTSGETQYF	TGTGCCAGCAGGCGGGGGACTAGCGGAGAGACCCAGTACTTC